A single sample gave rise to the 10 T cell receptor beta chains below, sequenced in a study of blood T cell repertoires in COVID-19 (TCRdb year 2020). Library preparation employed the immunoSEQ multiplex PCR assay. The clones in this table, taken by TCRdb from immuneACCESS, are in-frame only. Not every clone is retained; where verified, under half of the shortfall comes from an unresolved V gene, and the cause of the rest is unknown. Present in this sample are some 39,000 clones, 90% of which were seen just once. Under 6% of the sample is taken by the ten largest. The sequenced sample was peripheral blood. The receptors stem from a human donor in a cohort sampled during active COVID-19.

This chain uses TRBV7-5 with TRBJ2-7; TRBD2, the table's D call, lacks a check against the DNA. TRBV7-5 is given as a pseudogene. This CDR3 comprises 14 residues. The CDR3 region has the DNA TGTGTCAGAAGCTTAGGGGGTAGCGGCTACGAGCAGTACTTC. As protein: CVRSLGGSGYEQYF.

This chain uses TRBV14 with TRBJ2-3; D may be TRBD2 (5 bases). CDR3 length equals 21 residues. Trimming removed 1 base from V and 1 base from J, with 27 bases in between. The V gene's germline CDR1 is SGHDN and CDR2 FVKESK. CDR3 in DNA: TGTGCCAGCAGCCAAGTCCTGTCATGGAGGACTTACCCAAGAGGCACAGATACGCAGTATTTT. Protein sequence: CASSQVLSWRTYPRGTDTQYF. Using reference TRBV14 and TRBJ2-3 for the parts outside the CDR3, the full variable domain is EAGVTQFPSHSVIEKGQTVTLRCDPISGHDNLYWYRRVMGKEIKFLLHFVKESKQDESGMPNNRFLAERTGGTYSTLKVQPAELEDSGVYFCASSQVLSWRTYPRGTDTQYFGPGTRLTVL.

V gene TRBV19 combines with J gene TRBJ2-7; the match to TRBD2 covers 11 bases. Germline CDR1 LNHDA, CDR2 SQIVND (reference sequence). Germline trimming cut 4 bases from V and 5 bases from J; bases unmatched to any gene: 7. This CDR3 is built from 15 residues. The CDR3 DNA reads as TGTGCCAGTAGTACAACTAGCGGGAGTATACACGAGCAGTACTTC. Residues: CASSTTSGSIHEQYF.

This clone is a singleton in its sample. The V and J genes are TRBV7-2 and TRBJ2-1; D perhaps matches TRBD2 (5 bases). This CDR3 contains 15 residues. CDR1 and CDR2 from the germline V gene are SGHTA and FQGNSA. V lost 5 bases, J lost 0 bases, and 11 bases lay in between. CDR3 sequence: CASSPSGGSYNEQFF. CDR3 coding DNA: TGTGCCAGCAGCCCGTCAGGAGGCTCCTACAATGAGCAGTTCTTC.

V gene TRBV5-1 combines with J gene TRBJ1-5, with D unresolved. The V and J ends lost 4 bases and 1 base respectively, with 12 bases between them. The CDR3 spans 15 residues. Germline V CDR1 and CDR2: SGHRS, YFSETQ. In DNA form, the CDR3 reads TGCGCCAGCAGCATGGTGACGGGGAGCAATCAGCCCCAGCATTTT. Amino acids: CASSMVTGSNQPQHF.

V and J are TRBV30 and TRBJ2-3, with D tentatively TRBD2 (6 bases). CDR3 size: 13 residues. Germline CDR1 GTSNPN, CDR2 SVGIG (reference sequence). V lost 1 base and J lost 8, with 13 bases in between. The CDR3 region is CAWSAWTMATQYF. The DNA for the CDR3 is TGTGCCTGGAGTGCCTGGACTATGGCTACGCAGTATTTT. Full variable domain (remainder filled in from reference TRBV30 and TRBJ2-3): SQTIHQWPATLVQPVGSPLSLECTVEGTSNPNLYWYRQAAGRGLQLLFYSVGIGQISSEVPQNLSASRPQDRQFILSSKKLLLSDSGFYLCAWSAWTMATQYFGPGTRLTVL.

The chain is built from TRBV5-1 and TRBJ2-5; weak D call: TRBD2 (5 bases). V lost 3 bases, J lost 5 bases, and 8 bases lay in between. Germline loops: CDR1 SGHRS, CDR2 YFSETQ. CDR3 length equals 12 residues. The CDR3 bases are TGCGCCAGCAGCTCGCAGCGGGAGACCCAGTACTTC. Translated, it gives CASSSQRETQYF. Drawing the rest from reference TRBV5-1 and TRBJ2-5, the complete variable domain is KAGVTQTPRYLIKTRGQQVTLSCSPISGHRSVSWYQQTPGQGLQFLFEYFSETQRNKGNFPGRFSGRQFSNSRSEMNVSTLELGDSALYLCASSSQRETQYFGPGTRLLVL.

The rearrangement joins TRBV12-3 or TRBV12-4 to TRBJ2-7; D is unclear. The CDR3 runs to 12 residues. Trimming removed 6 bases from V and 0 bases from J, with 6 bases in between. The CDR3 coding sequence is TGTGCCAGCAGCCCTAACTCCTACGAGCAGTACTTC. Residues: CASSPNSYEQYF.

The chain uses TRBV2 and TRBJ1-1; maybe TRBD1 (6 bases). V was cut by 3 bases and J by 1 base, with 15 bases left in between. Germline V gene data show CDR1 as SNHLY and CDR2 as FYNNEI. The length of the CDR3 is 16 residues. CDR3: CASSDTGTRANTEAFF. The CDR3 DNA reads TGTGCCAGCAGTGATACCGGGACACGCGCGAACACTGAAGCTTTCTTT.

The chain couples TRBV19 to TRBJ2-1; tentatively, D is TRBD2 (6 bases). The CDR3 is 16 residues long. Germline V gene data show CDR1 as LNHDA and CDR2 as SQIVND (reference sequence). Trimming pared 5 bases from V and 7 bases from J, leaving 21 bases between. CDR3 nucleotides: TGTGCCAGTAGTCCACAACTAGCTTCTATGGGGAATGAGCAGTTCTTC. Protein product: CASSPQLASMGNEQFF.